Sequencing of this T cell receptor beta chain was carried out in a study of response to subunit inactivated influenza vaccine. Study observations and caveats: Each seasonal flu vaccination may recruit only limited new T cells, authors suggested.

MiXCR, applied by TCRdb to the RT-PCR reads, yields one record per CDR3 protein. The sample holds 590,000 or so distinct CDR3 sequences, about 15% seen once. V lost 5 bases to trimming and J lost 6 bases, with 13 bases between them. This CDR3 contains 14 residues. The germline CDR1 and CDR2 sequences are KGHSH and LQKENI. As to this clonotype: As yet, its antigen is unknown.

The sample here was PBMCs from blood, taken 14 days before vaccination. The V gene is TRBV18, the J gene TRBJ2-2; D remains unclear. The origin of this receptor is a man aged 50-60 years who received an inactivated influenza vaccine. The CDR3 here is CASSARVDAGELFF. CDR3 bases: TGTGCCAGCTCAGCCCGGGTTGACGCCGGGGAGCTGTTTTTT.